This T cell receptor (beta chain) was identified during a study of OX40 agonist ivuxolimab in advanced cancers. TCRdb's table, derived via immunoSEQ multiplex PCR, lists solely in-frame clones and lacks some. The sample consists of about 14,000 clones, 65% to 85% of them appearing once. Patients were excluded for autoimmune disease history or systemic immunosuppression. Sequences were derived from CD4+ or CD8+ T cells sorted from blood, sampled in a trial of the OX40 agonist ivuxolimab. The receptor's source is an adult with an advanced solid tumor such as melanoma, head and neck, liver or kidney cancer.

CDR3 amino acids: CASRPGASTDTQYF. The DNA of the CDR3 is TGTGCCAGCAGACCGGGAGCTAGCACAGATACGCAGTATTTT. The chain employs TRBV7-6 and TRBJ2-3, with a possible D match to TRBD2 (6 bases). Germline values: CDR1 SGHVS, CDR2 FNYEAQ. With 6 bases removed from V and 0 bases from J, the gap between germline ends came to 10 bases. The CDR3 sequence is 14 residues long. The full variable domain, in which reference TRBV7-6 and TRBJ2-3 provide the parts outside the CDR3, is GAGVSQSPRYKVTKRGQDVALRCDPISGHVSLYWYRQALGQGPEFLTYFNYEAQQDKSGLPNDRFSAERPEGSISTLTIQRTEQRDSAMYRCASRPGASTDTQYFGPGTRLTVL.